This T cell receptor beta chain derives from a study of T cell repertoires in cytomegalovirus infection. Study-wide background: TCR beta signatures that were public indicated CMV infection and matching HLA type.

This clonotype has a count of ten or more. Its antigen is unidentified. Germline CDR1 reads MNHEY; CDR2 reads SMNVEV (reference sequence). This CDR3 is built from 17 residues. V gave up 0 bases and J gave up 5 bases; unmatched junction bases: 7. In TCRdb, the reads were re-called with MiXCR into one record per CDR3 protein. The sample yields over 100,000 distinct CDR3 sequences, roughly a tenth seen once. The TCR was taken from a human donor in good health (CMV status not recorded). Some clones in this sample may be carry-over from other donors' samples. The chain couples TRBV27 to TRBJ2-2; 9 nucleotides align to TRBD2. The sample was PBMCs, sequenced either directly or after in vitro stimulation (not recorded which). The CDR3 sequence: CASSLSGLAGRTGELFF. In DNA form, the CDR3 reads TGTGCCAGCAGTTTATCGGGCCTAGCGGGAAGGACCGGGGAGCTGTTTTTT.